This TCR beta chain was identified during a study of PD-L1 blockade in urothelial cancer. On the study more broadly: A median of approximately 150,000 T cells was found in the blood samples.

Here immunoSEQ multiplex PCR was the method, and the copy in TCRdb shows in-frame clones only, minus some. The sample has approximately 71,000 clones; 85% to 90% are singletons. V was trimmed by 1 base and J by 5 bases, leaving 18 bases between them. The CDR3 contains 17 residues. Germline CDR1 reads SGHKS; CDR2 reads YYEKEE (reference sequence). This clonotype was sampled from a man in his 60s with urothelial cancer. Sequencing was performed on PBMCs, taken around atezolizumab (anti-PD-L1) treatment. The J gene is TRBJ1-4, the V gene TRBV5-5; the D gene is possibly TRBD1 (5 bases). CDR3: CASSLYIQGGRNEKLFF. The CDR3 DNA follows: TGTGCCAGCAGCTTGTACATCCAGGGAGGGCGGAATGAAAAACTGTTTTTT.